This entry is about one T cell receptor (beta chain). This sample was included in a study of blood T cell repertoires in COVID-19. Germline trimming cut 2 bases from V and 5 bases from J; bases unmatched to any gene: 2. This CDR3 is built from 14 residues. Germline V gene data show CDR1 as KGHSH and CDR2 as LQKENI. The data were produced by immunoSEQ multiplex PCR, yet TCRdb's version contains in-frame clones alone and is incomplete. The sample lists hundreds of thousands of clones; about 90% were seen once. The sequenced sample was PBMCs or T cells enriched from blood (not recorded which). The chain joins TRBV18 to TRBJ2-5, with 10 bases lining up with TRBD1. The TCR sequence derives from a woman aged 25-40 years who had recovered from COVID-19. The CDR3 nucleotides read TGTGCCAGCTCACCAGGGACAGGGGTCGAGACCCAGTACTTC. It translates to CASSPGTGVETQYF.